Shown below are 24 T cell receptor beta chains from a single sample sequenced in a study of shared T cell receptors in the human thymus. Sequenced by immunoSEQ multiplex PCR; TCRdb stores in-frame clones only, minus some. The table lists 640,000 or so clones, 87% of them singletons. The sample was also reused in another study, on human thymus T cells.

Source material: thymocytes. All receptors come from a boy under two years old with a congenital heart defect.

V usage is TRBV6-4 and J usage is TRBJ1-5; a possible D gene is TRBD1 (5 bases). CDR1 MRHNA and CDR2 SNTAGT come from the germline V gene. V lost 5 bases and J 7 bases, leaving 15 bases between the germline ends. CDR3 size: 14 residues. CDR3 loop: CASSYGAGNQPQHF. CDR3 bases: TGTGCCAGCAGTTATGGGGCAGGGAACCAGCCCCAGCATTTT.

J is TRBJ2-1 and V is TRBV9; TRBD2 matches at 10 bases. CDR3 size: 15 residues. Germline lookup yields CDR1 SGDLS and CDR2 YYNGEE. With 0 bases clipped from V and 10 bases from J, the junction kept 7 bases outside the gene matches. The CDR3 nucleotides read TGTGCCAGCAGCGTAGCGGGGGAAGCGGGAGGGGAGCAGTTCTTC. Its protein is CASSVAGEAGGEQFF.

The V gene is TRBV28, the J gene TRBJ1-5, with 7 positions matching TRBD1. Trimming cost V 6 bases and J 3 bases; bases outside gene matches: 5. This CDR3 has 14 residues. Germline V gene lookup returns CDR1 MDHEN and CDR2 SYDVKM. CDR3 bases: TGTGCCAGCAGCCGTGACAGGGTCAATCAGCCCCAGCATTTT. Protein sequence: CASSRDRVNQPQHF.

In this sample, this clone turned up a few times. The CDR3 nucleotides read TGTGCCAGAAGCTTGAGCCTAGCGGCAAACACCGGGGAGCTGTTTTTT. It is translated as CARSLSLAANTGELFF. This chain uses TRBV5-3 with TRBJ2-2, with 7 bases identical to TRBD2. TRBV5-3 is annotated as an ORF whose role is uncertain. Trimming removed 1 base from V and 2 bases from J; junction bases left unmatched: 5. CDR3 size: 16 residues.

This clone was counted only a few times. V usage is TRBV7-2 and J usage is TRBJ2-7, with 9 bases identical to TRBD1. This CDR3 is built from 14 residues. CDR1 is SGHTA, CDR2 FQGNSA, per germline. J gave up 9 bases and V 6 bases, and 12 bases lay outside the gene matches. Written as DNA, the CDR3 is TGTGCCAGCAGTTCGGGACAGGGCCTCTTAGCGCAGTACTTC. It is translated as CASSSGQGLLAQYF.

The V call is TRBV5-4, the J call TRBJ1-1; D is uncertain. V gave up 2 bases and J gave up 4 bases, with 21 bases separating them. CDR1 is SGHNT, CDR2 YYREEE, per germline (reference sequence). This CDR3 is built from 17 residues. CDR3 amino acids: CASSFGRGRVQATEAFF. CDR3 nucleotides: TGTGCCAGCAGCTTTGGTCGGGGAAGGGTCCAGGCCACTGAAGCTTTCTTT.

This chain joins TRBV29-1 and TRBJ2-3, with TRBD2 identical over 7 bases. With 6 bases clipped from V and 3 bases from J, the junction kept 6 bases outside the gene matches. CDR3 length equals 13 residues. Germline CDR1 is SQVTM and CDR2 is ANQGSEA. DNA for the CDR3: TGCAGCGTAACGGGAGGAACGACAGATACGCAGTATTTT. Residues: CSVTGGTTDTQYF.

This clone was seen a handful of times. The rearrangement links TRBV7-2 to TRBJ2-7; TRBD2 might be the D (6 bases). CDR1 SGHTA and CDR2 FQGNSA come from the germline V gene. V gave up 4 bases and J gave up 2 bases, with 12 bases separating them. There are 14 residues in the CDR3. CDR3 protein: CASSCGDPTYEQYF. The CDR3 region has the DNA TGTGCCAGCAGCTGCGGGGACCCGACCTACGAGCAGTACTTC.

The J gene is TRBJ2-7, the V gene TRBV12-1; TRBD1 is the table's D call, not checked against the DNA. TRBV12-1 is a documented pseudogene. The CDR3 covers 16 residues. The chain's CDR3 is CASSQRQGTISYEQYF. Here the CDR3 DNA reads TGTGCCAGCAGCCAACGACAGGGGACAATCTCCTACGAGCAGTACTTC.

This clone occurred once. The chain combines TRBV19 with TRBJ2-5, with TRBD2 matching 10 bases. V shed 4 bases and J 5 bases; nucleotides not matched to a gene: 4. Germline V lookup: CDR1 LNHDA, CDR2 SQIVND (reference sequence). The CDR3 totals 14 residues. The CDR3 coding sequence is TGTGCCAGTAGTACAGTGACTAGCGGGGAGACCCAGTACTTC. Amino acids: CASSTVTSGETQYF.

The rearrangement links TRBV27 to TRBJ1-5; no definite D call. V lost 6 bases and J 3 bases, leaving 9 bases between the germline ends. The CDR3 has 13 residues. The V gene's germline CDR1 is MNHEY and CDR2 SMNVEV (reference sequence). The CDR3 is CASSRGSNQPQHF. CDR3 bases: TGTGCCAGCAGCCGGGGTTCCAATCAGCCCCAGCATTTT.

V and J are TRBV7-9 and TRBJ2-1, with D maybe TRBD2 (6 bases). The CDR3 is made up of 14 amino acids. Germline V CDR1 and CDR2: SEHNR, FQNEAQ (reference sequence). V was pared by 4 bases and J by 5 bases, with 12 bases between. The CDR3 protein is CASSSRTINNEQFF. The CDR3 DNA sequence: TGTGCCAGCAGCTCGAGGACTATAAACAATGAGCAGTTCTTC.

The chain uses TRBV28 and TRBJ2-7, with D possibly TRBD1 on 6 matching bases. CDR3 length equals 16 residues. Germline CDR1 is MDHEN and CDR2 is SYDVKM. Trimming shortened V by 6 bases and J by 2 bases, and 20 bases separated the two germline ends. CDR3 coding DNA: TGTGCCAGCAGCCAAATCCCTCGACAGGCCGCCTACGAGCAGTACTTC. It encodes CASSQIPRQAAYEQYF.

As DNA, the CDR3 is TGTGCCAGCAGTTTAATTGGAGGTACCGGTGAAGCTTTCTTT. Its protein product is CASSLIGGTGEAFF. This chain links TRBV28 with TRBJ1-1, with D uncertain. CDR3 size: 14 residues. The germline CDR1 and CDR2 sequences are MDHEN and SYDVKM. The germline V and J ends were trimmed by 2 bases and 7 bases, with 14 bases remaining between them.

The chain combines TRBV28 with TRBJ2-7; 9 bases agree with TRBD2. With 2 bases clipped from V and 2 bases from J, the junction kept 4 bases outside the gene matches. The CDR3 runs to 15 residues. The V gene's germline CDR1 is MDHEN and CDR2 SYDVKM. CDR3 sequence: CASSLLLAGAYEQYF. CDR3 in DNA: TGTGCCAGCAGTTTACTCTTAGCGGGAGCCTACGAGCAGTACTTC.

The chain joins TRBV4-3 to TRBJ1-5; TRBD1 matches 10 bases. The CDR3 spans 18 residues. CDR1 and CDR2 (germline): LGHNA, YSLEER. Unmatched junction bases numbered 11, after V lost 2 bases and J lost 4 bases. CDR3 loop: CASSQWETGGVRNQPQHF. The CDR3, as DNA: TGCGCCAGCAGCCAATGGGAGACAGGGGGCGTTAGGAATCAGCCCCAGCATTTT.

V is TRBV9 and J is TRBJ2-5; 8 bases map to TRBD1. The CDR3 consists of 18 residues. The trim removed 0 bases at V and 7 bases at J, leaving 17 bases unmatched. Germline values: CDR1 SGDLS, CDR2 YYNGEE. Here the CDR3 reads CASSVASESGQGMGTQYF. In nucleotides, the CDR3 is TGTGCCAGCAGCGTAGCTTCGGAGTCAGGACAGGGTATGGGGACCCAGTACTTC.

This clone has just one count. The CDR3 sequence is CASSPRLAGALKSSYEQYF. As DNA, the CDR3 is TGCGCCAGCAGCCCAAGACTAGCGGGGGCCCTAAAGAGCTCCTACGAGCAGTACTTC. The genes are TRBV4-1 and TRBJ2-7; TRBD2 agrees at 12 bases. CDR3 length equals 19 residues. The V segment lost 4 bases and the J segment 0 bases; nucleotides outside the gene matches: 13. The germline gives CDR1 MGHRA, CDR2 YSYEKL.

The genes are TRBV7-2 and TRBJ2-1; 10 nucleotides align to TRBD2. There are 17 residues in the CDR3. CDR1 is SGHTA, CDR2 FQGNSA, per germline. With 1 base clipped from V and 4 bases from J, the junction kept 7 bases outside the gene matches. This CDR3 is CASSLGQREGPYNEQFF. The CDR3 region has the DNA TGTGCCAGCAGCTTAGGACAGCGGGAGGGCCCATACAATGAGCAGTTCTTC.

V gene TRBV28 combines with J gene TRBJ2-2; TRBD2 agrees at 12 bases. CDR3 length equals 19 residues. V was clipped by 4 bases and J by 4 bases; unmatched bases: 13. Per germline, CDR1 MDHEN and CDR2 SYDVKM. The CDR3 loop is CASSSLTSGRPRSTGELFF. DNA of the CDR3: TGTGCCAGCAGTTCCCTGACTAGCGGGAGACCTCGTTCCACCGGGGAGCTGTTTTTT.

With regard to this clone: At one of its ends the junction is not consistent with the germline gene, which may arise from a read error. The CDR3 sequence is CASSYCPRQPKNGYTF. CDR3 nucleotides: TGTGCCAGCAGCTACTGCCCCAGACAGCCTAAGAATGGCTACACCTTC. The chain combines TRBV6-5 with TRBJ1-2; possibly TRBD1 for D (5 bases). Germline loops: CDR1 MNHEY, CDR2 SVGAGI. CDR3 length: 16 amino acids.

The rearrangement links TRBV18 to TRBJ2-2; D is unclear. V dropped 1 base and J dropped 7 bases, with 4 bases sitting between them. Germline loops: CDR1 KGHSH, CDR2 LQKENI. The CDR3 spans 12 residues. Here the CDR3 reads CASSPRGGELFF. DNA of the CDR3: TGTGCCAGCTCACCACGCGGCGGGGAGCTGTTTTTT.

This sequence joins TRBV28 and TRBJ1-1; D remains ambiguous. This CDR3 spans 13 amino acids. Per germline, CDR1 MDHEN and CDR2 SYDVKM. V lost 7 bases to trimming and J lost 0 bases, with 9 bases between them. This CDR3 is CASNRVMNTEAFF. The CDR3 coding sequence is TGTGCCAGCAATCGGGTGATGAACACTGAAGCTTTCTTT.

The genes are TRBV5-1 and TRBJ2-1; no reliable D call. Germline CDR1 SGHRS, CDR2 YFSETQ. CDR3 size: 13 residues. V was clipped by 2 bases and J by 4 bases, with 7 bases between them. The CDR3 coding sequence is TGCGCCAGCAGCTTCGGGTGGTACAATGAGCAGTTCTTC. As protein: CASSFGWYNEQFF.